This entry lists 18 T cell receptor beta chains sequenced from one sample in a study of shared clonotypes between healthy human individuals. TCRdb's copy holds only in-frame clones and misses some; the assay was immunoSEQ multiplex PCR. The data contain some 2,000,000 clones, less than 95% of them singletons. CD45RO-negative CD8 cells positively selected for CCR7 made up the naive population, which excluded terminally differentiated effector memory CD45RA+ cells. Sequencing input: naive CD8+ T cells sorted from blood. The receptors shown here come from a man aged 18 to 35 in good health.

V is TRBV6-1 and J is TRBJ2-1; tentative D call: TRBD2 (6 bases). The CDR3 has 17 amino acids. Germline-derived CDR1 and CDR2 are MNHNS and SASEGT. V lost 4 bases and J 10 bases, leaving 26 bases between the germline ends. The CDR3 reads CASSALLLAEGVGEQFF. The CDR3 coding sequence is TGTGCCAGCAGTGCTTTGTTGTTAGCGGAAGGGGTAGGCGAGCAGTTCTTC.

The J gene is TRBJ2-5, the V gene TRBV27; D might be TRBD1 (6 bases). Germline V lookup: CDR1 MNHEY, CDR2 SMNVEV (reference sequence). Trimming took off 4 bases at V and 5 bases at J, with 17 bases between the two ends. This CDR3 has 15 residues. The CDR3 here is CASSSSQGSSETQYF. DNA of the CDR3: TGTGCCAGCAGTTCCTCACAGGGCTCCAGCGAGACCCAGTACTTC.

The chain links TRBV7-3 to TRBJ2-3, with D unclear. Germline CDR1 is SGHTA and CDR2 is FQGTGA. CDR3 length: 15 residues. V was cut by 0 bases and J by 3 bases, with 10 bases left in between. In nucleotides, the CDR3 is TGTGCCAGCAGCTTAACTGGTAGTTGGACAGATACGCAGTATTTT. It codes for CASSLTGSWTDTQYF.

In its sample, this clone was seen a few times. The chain has TRBV30 and TRBJ2-7, with TRBD2 matching 10 bases. The CDR3 contains 13 residues. V was clipped by 4 bases and J by 0 bases; unmatched bases: 0. In germline, CDR1 is GTSNPN, CDR2 SVGIG (reference sequence). CDR3 nucleotides: TGTGCCTGGATAGCGGGAGGCTCCTACGAGCAGTACTTC. It codes for CAWIAGGSYEQYF.

The rearrangement joins TRBV4-2 to TRBJ2-5; D remains ambiguous. This CDR3 has 14 amino acids. Germline V gives CDR1 LGHNA, CDR2 YNFKEQ. The ends were cut back, 0 bases at V and 5 bases at J, with 10 bases in the middle. The CDR3 region is CASSQETGRETQYF. In DNA form, the CDR3 reads TGTGCCAGCAGCCAAGAGACCGGGCGGGAGACCCAGTACTTC.

This clone was observed a single time. The same CDR3 also results from other DNA sequences found in this sample. V usage is TRBV30 and J usage is TRBJ2-7, with D maybe TRBD2 (5 bases). This CDR3 comprises 12 residues. V lost 3 bases to trimming and J lost 2 bases, with 8 bases between them. The germline gives CDR1 GTSNPN, CDR2 SVGIG (reference sequence). CDR3 in amino acids: CAWSGKTYEQYF. In DNA, the CDR3 is TGTGCCTGGAGCGGGAAGACCTACGAGCAGTACTTC.

This chain joins TRBV27 and TRBJ2-1; the D is unclear. Germline V gene lookup returns CDR1 MNHEY and CDR2 SMNVEV (reference sequence). The CDR3 contains 16 residues. V lost 0 bases to trimming and J lost 0 bases, with 9 bases between them. The CDR3, as DNA: TGTGCCAGCAGTTTATCGGTTGGTAGCTCCTACAATGAGCAGTTCTTC. Residues: CASSLSVGSSYNEQFF.

Comment on this clone: The sample carries other DNA sequences with the same CDR3. The genes are TRBV5-1 and TRBJ2-7; D remains ambiguous. CDR3 length: 12 amino acids. Germline loops: CDR1 SGHRS, CDR2 YFSETQ. V gave up 2 bases and J gave up 4 bases, with 7 bases separating them. This CDR3 reads CASSFEGYEQYF. CDR3 in DNA: TGCGCCAGCAGCTTCGAAGGTTACGAGCAGTACTTC.

The V and J genes are TRBV28 and TRBJ1-4, with D hard to call. Germline values: CDR1 MDHEN, CDR2 SYDVKM. The V end was cut by 5 bases, the J end by 5 bases, with 9 bases between. The CDR3 runs 13 residues. The DNA for the CDR3 is TGTGCCAGCAGTCACAACACGAATGAAAAACTGTTTTTT. This gives the protein CASSHNTNEKLFF. Together with reference TRBV28 and TRBJ1-4, the CDR3 gives the full variable domain: DVKVTQSSRYLVKRTGEKVFLECVQDMDHENMFWYRQDPGLGLRLIYFSYDVKMKEKGDIPEGYSVSREKKERFSLILESASTNQTSMYLCASSHNTNEKLFFGSGTQLSVL.

This clone is a singleton in its sample. The sample contains more than one DNA sequence encoding this CDR3. The rearrangement joins TRBV7-9 to TRBJ2-1, with TRBD1 identical over 12 bases. The CDR3 runs 15 residues. Germline V gives CDR1 SEHNR, CDR2 FQNEAQ (reference sequence). After removal of 5 bases from V and 7 bases from J, the junction contained 6 bases not matched to a gene. CDR3 region: CASSLGQGARNEQFF. The CDR3 DNA sequence: TGTGCCAGCAGCCTGGGACAGGGGGCTCGGAATGAGCAGTTCTTC.

The chain carries TRBV5-4 and TRBJ2-3; 12 nucleotides agree with TRBD2. This CDR3 has 17 residues. Germline V gene sequence: CDR1 SGHNT, CDR2 YYREEE (reference sequence). Losses at the gene ends were 2 bases for V and 2 bases for J; bases not matched to a gene: 6. CDR3 DNA: TGTGCCAGCAGCTTCGAACTAGCGGGGGGCCCCACAGATACGCAGTATTTT. Amino acids: CASSFELAGGPTDTQYF.

The chain is built from TRBV27 and TRBJ2-3; the D call may be TRBD1 or TRBD2 (5 bases each). Germline CDR1 MNHEY, CDR2 SMNVEV (reference sequence). With 3 bases removed from V and 6 bases from J, the gap between germline ends came to 16 bases. CDR3 length equals 15 residues. CDR3 sequence reads: CASSLRDGMQDTQYF. CDR3 nucleotides: TGTGCCAGCAGTTTGAGGGACGGGATGCAGGATACGCAGTATTTT.

This clone was counted a few times. The rearrangement uses TRBV5-6 and TRBJ2-7; possible D gene TRBD1, 5 bases. This CDR3 has 13 amino acids. Looked up from germline, CDR1 is SGHDT and CDR2 is YYEEEE. Trimming removed 5 bases from V and 0 bases from J, with 9 bases in between. In DNA form, the CDR3 reads TGTGCCAGCAGGCCCCAGGGCTCCTACGAGCAGTACTTC. Protein sequence: CASRPQGSYEQYF.

The rearrangement joins TRBV7-2 to TRBJ1-1; 9 bases are shared with TRBD1. Germline CDR1 SGHTA, CDR2 FQGNSA. This CDR3 is 15 amino acids long. J was trimmed by 3 bases and V by 5 bases; bases with no gene match: 7. CDR3 sequence: CASSPPRQGDTEAFF. The CDR3 coding sequence is TGTGCCAGCAGCCCACCCCGACAGGGGGACACTGAAGCTTTCTTT.

The chain joins TRBV13 to TRBJ2-3; 8 bases fit TRBD1. In germline, CDR1 is PRHDT, CDR2 FYEKMQ (reference sequence). The CDR3 spans 19 residues. V lost 5 bases to trimming and J lost 0 bases; unmatched junction nucleotides: 16. For the CDR3, the DNA is TGTGCCAGCAGCCCCGGAGGGGCAGGGGGCTTTACTAGCACAGATACGCAGTATTTT. Its translation: CASSPGGAGGFTSTDTQYF.

This chain links TRBV10-1 with TRBJ2-1; TRBD2 might be the D (6 bases). This CDR3 spans 12 amino acids. Germline assignment: CDR1 WNHNN and CDR2 SYGVQD (reference sequence). The V and J ends lost 10 bases and 5 bases respectively, with 12 bases between them. CDR3 protein: CATAGRNNEQFF. Here the CDR3 DNA reads TGCGCCACCGCTGGGAGGAACAATGAGCAGTTCTTC.

This clone showed up just once. The chain uses TRBV7-9 and TRBJ1-1; 8 bases match TRBD1. The J segment lost 3 bases and the V segment lost 6 bases, leaving 3 bases of the junction unmatched. Germline lookup yields CDR1 SEHNR and CDR2 FQNEAQ (reference sequence). The CDR3 runs 13 residues. This chain's CDR3 is CASRQGADTEAFF. The DNA of the CDR3 is TGTGCCAGCAGGCAGGGGGCGGACACTGAAGCTTTCTTT.

A note on this clone: The sample holds other DNA sequences that translate to the same CDR3. This chain connects TRBV9 to TRBJ1-1, with a weak D call TRBD1 (5 bases). This CDR3 is 14 amino acids long. Trimming pared 2 bases from V and 1 base from J, leaving 9 bases between. Per the germline V gene, CDR1 is SGDLS and CDR2 is YYNGEE. For the CDR3, the DNA is TGTGCCAGCAGCGTGGGGCAGGGGAACACTGAAGCTTTCTTT. Encoded protein: CASSVGQGNTEAFF. The entire variable domain, with the rest obtained from reference TRBV9 and TRBJ1-1, is as follows: DSGVTQTPKHLITATGQRVTLRCSPRSGDLSVYWYQQSLDQGLQFLIQYYNGEERAKGNILERFSAQQFPDLHSELNLSSLELGDSALYFCASSVGQGNTEAFFGQGTRLTVV.